Reported below is one T cell receptor (beta chain). From the germline J gene comes the end of the CDR3, since the read stops 3 residues before it. Germline V lookup: CDR1 KGHSH, CDR2 LQKENI. V was pared by 1 base and J by 4 bases, with 6 bases of the junction left unmatched. This CDR3 has 16 residues. This sample was taken from a study of T cells in women clearing cervical HPV infection. Data came from immunoSEQ multiplex PCR; TCRdb stores just in-frame clones and leaves some out. This sample's table has roughly 48,000 clones. The specimen was blood buffy coat. The receptor comes from a woman between 18 and 75 years old with a cervical HPV16 infection that either progressed to CIN3+ or cleared (not recorded which). The gene calls are TRBV18 and TRBJ2-3, with TRBD1 matching 9 bases. CDR3 bases read: TGTGCCAGCTCACCACGCGCGGGACAGGGACCAGATACG. This gives the protein CASSPRAGQGPDT. The whole CDR3 protein is CASSPRAGQGPDTQYF.